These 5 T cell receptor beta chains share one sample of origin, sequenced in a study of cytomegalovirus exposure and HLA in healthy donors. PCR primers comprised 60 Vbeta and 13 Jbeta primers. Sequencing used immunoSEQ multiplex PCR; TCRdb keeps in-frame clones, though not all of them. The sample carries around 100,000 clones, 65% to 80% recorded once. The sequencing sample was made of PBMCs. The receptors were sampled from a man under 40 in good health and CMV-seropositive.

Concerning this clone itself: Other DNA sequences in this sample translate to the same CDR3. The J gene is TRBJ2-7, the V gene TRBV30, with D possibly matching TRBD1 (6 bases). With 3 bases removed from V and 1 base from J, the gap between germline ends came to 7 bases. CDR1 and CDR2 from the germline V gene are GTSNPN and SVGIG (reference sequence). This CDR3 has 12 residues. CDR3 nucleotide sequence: TGTGCCTGGAGCACAGGGTCCTACGAGCAGTACTTC. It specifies CAWSTGSYEQYF.

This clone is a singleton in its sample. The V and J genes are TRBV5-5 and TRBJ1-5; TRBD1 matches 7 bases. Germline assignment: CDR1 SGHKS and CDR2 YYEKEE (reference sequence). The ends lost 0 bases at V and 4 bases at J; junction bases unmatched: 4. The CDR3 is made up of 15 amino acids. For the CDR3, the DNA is TGTGCCAGCAGCTTGGTGACAGGGCGAAATCAGCCCCAGCATTTT. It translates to CASSLVTGRNQPQHF.

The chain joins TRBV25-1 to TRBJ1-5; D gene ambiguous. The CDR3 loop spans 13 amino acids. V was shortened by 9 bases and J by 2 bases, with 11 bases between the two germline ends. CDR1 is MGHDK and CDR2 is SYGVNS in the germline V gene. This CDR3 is CASSPVGNQPQHF. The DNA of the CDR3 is TGTGCCAGTTCGCCGGTGGGCAATCAGCCCCAGCATTTT.

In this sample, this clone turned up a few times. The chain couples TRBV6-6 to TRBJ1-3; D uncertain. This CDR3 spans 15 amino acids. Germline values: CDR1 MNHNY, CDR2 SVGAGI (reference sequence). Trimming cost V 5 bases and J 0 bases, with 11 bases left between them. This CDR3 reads CASSAVDFSGNTIYF. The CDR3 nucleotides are TGTGCCAGCAGTGCGGTCGACTTCTCTGGAAACACCATATATTTT.

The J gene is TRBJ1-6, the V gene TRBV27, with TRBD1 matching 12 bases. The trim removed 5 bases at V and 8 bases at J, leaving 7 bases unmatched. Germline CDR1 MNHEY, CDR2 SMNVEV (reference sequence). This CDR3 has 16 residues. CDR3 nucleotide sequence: TGTGCCAGCAGTCCCGGGACAGGGGGCGCGTATTCACCCCTCCACTTT. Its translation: CASSPGTGGAYSPLHF.